The 19 T cell receptor beta chains presented below share a single source sample, sequenced in a study of shared clonotypes between healthy human individuals. Generated by immunoSEQ multiplex PCR, the TCRdb table keeps only in-frame clones and is missing some. The sample holds 170,000 or so clones, around 63% seen once. Sequencing was performed on memory CD4+ T cells sorted from blood. The subset denotes: CD45RA-negative fraction. The receptors originated from a man aged 25 to 40 in good health.

This clone was detected once. The chain couples TRBV29-1 to TRBJ2-5; D not certain. Germline V gives CDR1 SQVTM, CDR2 ANQGSEA. The CDR3 consists of 11 residues. V was trimmed by 6 bases and J by 5 bases, leaving 10 bases between them. In DNA, the CDR3 is TGCAGCGTGTCAGAATCGGAGACCCAGTACTTC. This gives the protein CSVSESETQYF.

The CDR3 protein is CASSFGSLYSYNEQFF. In DNA, the CDR3 is TGTGCCAGCAGCTTCGGGAGTTTGTACTCCTACAATGAGCAGTTCTTC. The chain combines TRBV5-4 with TRBJ2-1; maybe TRBD2 (6 bases). With 2 bases removed from V and 0 bases from J, the gap between germline ends came to 12 bases. The CDR3 runs 16 residues. CDR1 is SGHNT, CDR2 YYREEE, per germline (reference sequence).

This clone was seen only once. The rearrangement links TRBV29-1 to TRBJ1-1; 8 bases agree with TRBD1. This CDR3 is built from 13 residues. The V gene's germline CDR1 is SQVTM and CDR2 ANQGSEA. V shed 7 bases and J 0 bases; nucleotides not matched to a gene: 4. CDR3 nucleotide sequence: TGCAGCGCTTGGACAGGGATGAACACTGAAGCTTTCTTT. This codes for CSAWTGMNTEAFF.

The CDR3 region has the DNA TGTGCCAGCAGCCATAATGGGGCCTACAATGAGCAGTTCTTC. It specifies CASSHNGAYNEQFF. The chain recombines TRBV5-6 with TRBJ2-1; D ambiguous. Trimming cost V 4 bases and J 2 bases, with 10 bases left between them. Germline values: CDR1 SGHDT, CDR2 YYEEEE. This CDR3 comprises 14 residues.

The chain is built from TRBV15 and TRBJ2-1; 11 nucleotides line up with TRBD2. The J segment lost 4 bases and the V segment lost 3 bases, leaving 5 bases of the junction unmatched. Germline CDR1 reads LNHNV; CDR2 reads YYDKDF (reference sequence). CDR3 length: 16 residues. In DNA form, the CDR3 reads TGTGCCACCAGCAGGGGAGGGACTAGCGGTTACAATGAGCAGTTCTTC. Amino acids: CATSRGGTSGYNEQFF. The full variable domain, rest sourced from reference TRBV15 and TRBJ2-1, is DAMVIQNPRYQVTQFGKPVTLSCSQTLNHNVMYWYQQKSSQAPKLLFHYYDKDFNNEADTPDNFQSRRPNTSFCFLDIRSPGLGDTAMYLCATSRGGTSGYNEQFFGPGTRLTVL.

The chain carries TRBV5-6 and TRBJ2-3; a possible D gene is TRBD2 (6 bases). Trimming removed 4 bases at V and 5 bases at J, with 26 bases between. The germline V gene has CDR1 SGHDT and CDR2 YYEEEE. This CDR3 comprises 18 residues. The CDR3 here is CASSPLTFGSEGRDTQYF. CDR3 nucleotide sequence: TGTGCCAGCAGCCCCCTTACTTTCGGGAGCGAGGGCCGAGATACGCAGTATTTT.

The V gene is TRBV28, the J gene TRBJ1-5, with a tentative D call TRBD1 (6 bases). CDR1 is MDHEN and CDR2 is SYDVKM in the germline V gene. Trimming removed 6 bases from V and 5 bases from J, with 20 bases in between. The length of the CDR3 is 16 residues. CDR3 residues: CASSLWDTGSHQPQHF. The CDR3 region has the DNA TGTGCCAGCAGCCTCTGGGACACGGGTTCGCATCAGCCCCAGCATTTT.

This chain connects TRBV18 to TRBJ2-3; a possible D gene is TRBD1 (6 bases). Germline V CDR1 and CDR2: KGHSH, LQKENI. The CDR3 sequence is 15 residues long. The V end was cut by 1 base, the J end by 3 bases, with 11 bases between. Here the CDR3 reads CASSPLAQGTDTQYF. The CDR3, as DNA: TGTGCCAGCTCACCACTAGCACAGGGTACAGATACGCAGTATTTT.

The J gene is TRBJ2-7, the V gene TRBV10-3; perhaps D is TRBD1 or TRBD2 (7 bases each). Trimming took off 4 bases at V and 5 bases at J, with 12 bases between the two ends. The CDR3 has 13 residues. Germline loops: CDR1 ENHRY, CDR2 SYGVKD. The DNA for the CDR3 is TGTGCCATCAGTGGCAGGGGGAGGGACGAGCAGTACTTC. Translating it yields CAISGRGRDEQYF.

This clone was recorded at least ten times. The chain combines TRBV20-1 with TRBJ2-7; D is unresolved. V lost 0 bases and J lost 3, with 0 bases in between. Per the germline V gene, CDR1 is DFQATT and CDR2 is SNEGSKA (reference sequence). The CDR3 runs to 10 residues. The CDR3 coding sequence is TGCAGTGCTAGAGACTACGAGCAGTACTTC. Protein sequence: CSARDYEQYF.

The chain has TRBV18 and TRBJ2-5; the match to TRBD2 covers 11 bases. The CDR3 covers 16 residues. V was clipped by 3 bases and J by 4 bases; unmatched bases: 7. Germline V gives CDR1 KGHSH, CDR2 LQKENI. In DNA, the CDR3 is TGTGCCAGCTCACCGGGACTAGCGGACGTCGGAGAGACCCAGTACTTC. Translated, it gives CASSPGLADVGETQYF.

This clone was found many times. The junction differs from germline at one of its ends, possibly a read error. The chain joins TRBV4-3 to TRBJ2-7; 9 nucleotides line up with TRBD2. Per germline, CDR1 LGHNA and CDR2 YSLEER. The CDR3 has 10 residues. The CDR3 region is CAHLTSGEAF. In DNA form, the CDR3 reads TGCGCCCATTTGACTAGCGGCGAGGCCTTC.

The V gene is TRBV5-1, the J gene TRBJ1-2; D is unclear. This CDR3 spans 15 amino acids. Trimming took 0 bases from V and 4 from J, leaving 13 bases between them. Germline assignment: CDR1 SGHRS and CDR2 YFSETQ. The CDR3 nucleotides read TGCGCCAGCAGCTTGGGTGAGGGAATCCTCTATGGCTACACCTTC. This sequence encodes CASSLGEGILYGYTF.

V and J are TRBV5-6 and TRBJ1-1, with a weak D call TRBD1 (5 bases). Trimming shortened V by 3 bases and J by 1 base, and 10 bases separated the two germline ends. From germline, CDR1 is SGHDT and CDR2 YYEEEE. CDR3 length: 14 amino acids. CDR3 bases: TGTGCCAGCAGCTGGGGACGCCCGAACACTGAAGCTTTCTTT. Amino acids: CASSWGRPNTEAFF.

The V gene is TRBV29-1, the J gene TRBJ2-7; 8 bases match TRBD1. Germline V gene lookup returns CDR1 SQVTM and CDR2 ANQGSEA. The CDR3 is 14 amino acids. With 6 bases clipped from V and 4 bases from J, the junction kept 11 bases outside the gene matches. CDR3 bases: TGCAGCGTAGCCGAGGGGACAGGACCTTACGAGCAGTACTTC. This gives the protein CSVAEGTGPYEQYF.

The chain has TRBV6-6 and TRBJ1-2; weak D call: TRBD1 (5 bases). The CDR3 covers 14 residues. With 5 bases removed from V and 4 bases from J, the gap between germline ends came to 14 bases. Germline V lookup: CDR1 MNHNY, CDR2 SVGAGI (reference sequence). Here the CDR3 DNA reads TGTGCCAGCAGTCATGTCGGGGGACCCTATGGCTACACCTTC. This encodes CASSHVGGPYGYTF.

The chain joins TRBV4-2 to TRBJ1-5; no clear D gene. Trimming pared 1 base from V and 6 bases from J, leaving 10 bases between. Per germline, CDR1 LGHNA and CDR2 YNFKEQ. The CDR3 length is 14 residues. CDR3: CASSQVTAGQPQHF. The DNA of the CDR3 is TGTGCCAGCAGCCAAGTCACGGCGGGTCAGCCCCAGCATTTT.

The chain uses TRBV2 and TRBJ1-3; a weak D match, TRBD1 (5 bases). V dropped 11 bases and J dropped 0 bases, with 11 bases sitting between them. The CDR3 has 13 amino acids. The germline V gene has CDR1 SNHLY and CDR2 FYNNEI. The CDR3 sequence is CAGTPISGNTIYF. CDR3 bases: TGTGCCGGGACTCCCATCTCTGGAAACACCATATATTTT.

This CDR3 reads CASSMGQNSYEQYF. CDR3 nucleotides: TGCGCCAGCAGCATGGGACAGAACTCCTACGAGCAGTACTTC. This chain uses TRBV5-1 with TRBJ2-7; TRBD1 agrees at 7 bases. The V and J ends lost 4 bases and 0 bases, in that order; junction bases with no gene match: 4. The germline gives CDR1 SGHRS, CDR2 YFSETQ. This CDR3 is 14 amino acids long.